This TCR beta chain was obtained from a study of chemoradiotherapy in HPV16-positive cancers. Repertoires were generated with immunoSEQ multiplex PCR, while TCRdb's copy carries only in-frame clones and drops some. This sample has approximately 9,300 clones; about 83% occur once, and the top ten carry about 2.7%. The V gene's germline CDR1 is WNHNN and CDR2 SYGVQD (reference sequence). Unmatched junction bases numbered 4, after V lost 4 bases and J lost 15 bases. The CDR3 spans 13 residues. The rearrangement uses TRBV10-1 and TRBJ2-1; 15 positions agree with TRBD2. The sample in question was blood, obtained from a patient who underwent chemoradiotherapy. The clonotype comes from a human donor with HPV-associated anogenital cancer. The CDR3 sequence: CASSAGLAGGRFF. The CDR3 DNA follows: TGCGCCAGCAGTGCGGGACTAGCGGGGGGTCGGTTCTTC.